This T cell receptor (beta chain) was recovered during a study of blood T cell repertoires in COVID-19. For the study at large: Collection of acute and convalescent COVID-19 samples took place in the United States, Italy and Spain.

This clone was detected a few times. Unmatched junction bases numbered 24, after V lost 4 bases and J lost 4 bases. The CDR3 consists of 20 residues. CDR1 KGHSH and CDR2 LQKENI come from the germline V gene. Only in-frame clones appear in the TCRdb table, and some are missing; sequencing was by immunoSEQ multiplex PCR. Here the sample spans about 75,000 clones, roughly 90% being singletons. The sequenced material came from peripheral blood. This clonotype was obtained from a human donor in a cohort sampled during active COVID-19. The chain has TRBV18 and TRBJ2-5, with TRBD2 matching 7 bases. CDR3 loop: CASSLPAHERGRLPTETQYF. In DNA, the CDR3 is TGTGCCAGCTCACTTCCTGCCCATGAGCGGGGAAGGTTACCCACAGAGACCCAGTACTTC.